What follows describes a single T cell receptor (beta chain). These data are taken from a study of blood T cell repertoires in COVID-19. For the study at large: PBMCs, B-cell-depleted T cells, or T cells provided the cDNA or gDNA that made up the material.

In the source study's methods: Reference gene primers were amplified, and this amplification served to estimate nucleated cell counts. Clones were read by immunoSEQ multiplex PCR, and TCRdb kept only the in-frame ones, dropping some. Clonal size and the V and J genes are those of that table, whereas D and trimming came from the DNA. The table has over 150,000 clones, just under 85% seen once. The CDR3 covers 15 residues. CDR1 is KGHSH and CDR2 is LQKENI in the germline V gene. The junction had 9 bases not matched to a gene; V was cut back by 3 bases and J by 5 bases. This chain joins TRBV18 and TRBJ1-1; TRBD1 matches at 7 bases. This receptor was identified in a human donor with acute or convalescent COVID-19. The donor label of this sample is uncertain. The sequencing sample was made of peripheral blood. The CDR3 DNA reads as TGTGCCAGCTCACCCAGAACAGGGGCTGGGACTGAAGCTTTCTTT. Protein product: CASSPRTGAGTEAFF.